This T cell receptor beta chain was retrieved from a study of T cell repertoires in cytomegalovirus infection. Study context: A matching HLA type, together with CMV infection, was signaled by public TCR beta signatures.

This clonotype was counted between two and nine times. As yet, its antigen is unknown. Findings of the study overall: Summed frequency of shared TCR beta families picked out CMV carriers who also had the relevant HLA. HLA-C-restricted, CMV-specific TCR beta clonotypes were dominant ex vivo.

TCRdb reanalysed the reads using MiXCR and keeps one entry per CDR3 protein. This table has a few hundred thousand distinct CDR3 sequences, approximately 15% appearing once. The CDR3 runs to 16 residues. Germline V gene data show CDR1 as DFQATT and CDR2 as SNEGSKA (reference sequence). The V gene end was trimmed by 0 bases and the J gene end by 1 base; junction bases not matched to a gene: 8. The V and J genes are TRBV20-1 and TRBJ2-5; 7 positions agree with TRBD2. The sequence came from a human donor in good health (CMV status not recorded). Some clones in this sample may be carry-over from other donors' samples. The sequencing sample was made of CD8+ T cells from PBMCs. The CDR3 region is CSARELAGDLQETQYF. CDR3 sequence (DNA): TGCAGTGCTAGAGAGTTAGCGGGCGACCTCCAAGAGACCCAGTACTTC.